The rows below give T cell receptor beta chains drawn from one sample of a study of T-cell reconstitution after alpha-beta-depleted transplantation in children. TCRdb passed the PCR reads through MiXCR, listing each CDR3 protein once. The sample yields about 100,000 distinct CDR3 sequences, 7.5% to 9% seen once. Specimen: PBMCs, collected before TCRalphabeta/CD19-depleted stem cell transplant. The receptor source for this set is a boy younger than 10 with acute lymphoblastic leukemia, due to receive a stem cell transplant. CDR3s include the opening cysteine and the closing phenylalanine or tryptophan. Fields, in order: J gene, V gene, D gene, clone size, CDR3 protein, CDR3 DNA. A D gene is named only where the DNA matches it firmly. Clone sizes are given selectively: once, few, many, or a class where the clone is expanded.

TRBJ1-5	TRBV6-1	-	few	CASRPYSNQPQHF	TGTGCCAGCAGACCATATAGCAATCAGCCCCAGCATTTT
TRBJ1-4	TRBV5-1	-	-	CASSLVGGRLLEKLFF	TGCGCCAGCAGCTTGGTCGGTGGCAGGTTATTAGAAAAACTGTTTTTT
TRBJ1-1	TRBV5-1	-	many	CASSFEVNTEAFF	TGCGCCAGCAGCTTTGAAGTAAACACTGAAGCTTTCTTT
TRBJ2-7	TRBV5-1	-	many	CASSLDSGLEQYF	TGCGCCAGCAGCTTGGACTCAGGGCTCGAGCAGTACTTC
TRBJ2-5	TRBV20-1	TRBD2	few	CSGGLNGARETQYF	TGCAGTGGGGGACTAAACGGTGCACGGGAGACCCAGTACTTC
TRBJ2-1	TRBV7-9	-	many	CASSFPRDKGFF	TGTGCCAGCAGCTTTCCCCGGGATAAGGGGTTCTTC
TRBJ2-7	TRBV4-1	-	-	CASSQEPQGHYEQYF	TGCGCCAGCAGCCAAGAGCCACAGGGACATTACGAGCAGTACTTC
TRBJ1-4	TRBV7-6	-	few	CASNLHEGAEKLFF	TGTGCCAGCAACCTCCACGAGGGAGCCGAAAAACTGTTTTTT
TRBJ2-3	TRBV7-2	-	many	CASSLGLTSTDTQYF	TGTGCCAGCAGCCTGGGACTCACGAGCACAGATACGCAGTATTTT
TRBJ2-1	TRBV24-1	-	few	CATSVSSYNEQFF	TGTGCCACCAGTGTGAGCTCCTACAATGAGCAGTTCTTC
TRBJ2-1	TRBV12-3/TRBV12-4	TRBD2	many	CASSLLAGRSNQQFF	TGTGCCAGCAGCCTGTTAGCGGGGAGATCTAATCAGCAGTTCTTC
TRBJ2-2	TRBV12-3/TRBV12-4	-	few	CASSLRAGGTGELFF	TGTGCCAGCAGTTTACGGGCAGGGGGGACCGGGGAGCTGTTTTTT
TRBJ1-5	TRBV15	-	many	CATSSPGRGFGVNQPQHF	TGTGCCACCAGCTCACCGGGGAGGGGCTTTGGGGTCAATCAGCCCCAGCATTTT
TRBJ1-2	TRBV4-1	-	-	CASSQDSGGGRRGYTF	TGCGCCAGCAGCCAAGACTCCGGGGGGGGCCGTCGGGGCTACACCTTC
TRBJ1-2	TRBV5-1	TRBD1	many	CASSMPGQNYGYTF	TGCGCCAGCAGCATGCCGGGACAGAACTATGGCTACACCTTC
TRBJ1-2	TRBV7-3	-	few	CASSPSGGGNYGYTF	TGTGCCAGCAGTCCCTCGGGGGGAGGCAACTATGGCTACACCTTC
TRBJ2-1	TRBV5-1	-	-	CASSLGWGGSYNEQFF	TGCGCCAGCAGCTTGGGTTGGGGAGGATCCTACAATGAGCAGTTCTTC
TRBJ2-3	TRBV3-1	-	many	CASSQGPSTDTQYF	TGTGCCAGCAGCCAAGGGCCTAGCACAGATACGCAGTATTTT
TRBJ2-2	TRBV12-3/TRBV12-4	TRBD2	-	CASRFSGGAAGELFF	TGTGCCAGCAGATTTAGCGGGGGGGCCGCCGGGGAGCTGTTTTTT
TRBJ2-2	TRBV6-4	TRBD2	few	CASSSGEDTGELFF	TGTGCCAGCAGTAGCGGGGAGGACACCGGGGAGCTGTTTTTT
TRBJ2-7	TRBV6-4	-	few	CASSDSEESEQYF	TGTGCCAGCAGTGACTCGGAGGAGAGCGAGCAGTACTTC
TRBJ2-5	TRBV3-1	TRBD2	many	CASSQGGGEAETQYF	TGTGCCAGCAGCCAAGGCGGGGGGGAGGCAGAGACCCAGTACTTC
TRBJ1-1	TRBV3-1	TRBD1	few	CASSSQGAPAFF	TGTGCCAGCAGCTCTCAGGGGGCGCCTGCTTTCTTT
TRBJ2-7	TRBV5-1	TRBD1	many	CASSLGDRHSEQYF	TGCGCCAGCAGCTTGGGGGACAGGCATTCCGAGCAGTACTTC
TRBJ2-7	TRBV3-1	TRBD1	many	CASSHLGTAPYEQYF	TGTGCCAGCAGCCATCTCGGGACAGCCCCCTACGAGCAGTACTTC
TRBJ2-7	TRBV11-1	TRBD2	-	CDSTIILWVAGIHEQYF	TGTGACAGCACTATAATCCTGTGGGTAGCGGGGATCCACGAGCAGTACTTC
TRBJ1-6	TRBV5-1	-	many	CASSRTGLAYNSPLHF	TGCGCCAGCAGCCGCACGGGCCTTGCCTATAATTCACCCCTCCACTTT
TRBJ2-1	TRBV20-1	TRBD1	many	CSASTTGDRNEQFF	TGCAGTGCTAGTACTACAGGGGATAGGAATGAGCAGTTCTTC
TRBJ1-5	TRBV4-2	TRBD1	few	CASSHPGQGQPQHF	TGTGCCAGCAGCCACCCGGGACAGGGGCAGCCCCAGCATTTT
TRBJ1-2	TRBV29-1	TRBD1	many	CSVEESGGGYTF	TGCAGCGTTGAAGAATCAGGGGGCGGCTACACCTTC
TRBJ1-2	TRBV20-1	-	-	CSARVKGALEFRGYTF	TGCAGTGCTAGAGTCAAAGGGGCGCTCGAGTTTCGTGGCTACACCTTC
TRBJ2-3	TRBV9	-	many	CASSVATASTDTQYF	TGTGCCAGCAGCGTAGCGACAGCTAGCACAGATACGCAGTATTTT
TRBJ2-7	TRBV6-2/TRBV6-3	TRBD2	many	CASSHSVTSGESYEQYF	TGTGCCAGCAGTCACTCTGTGACTAGCGGGGAGTCCTACGAGCAGTACTTC
TRBJ2-3	TRBV11-2	TRBD2	-	CASTFSPLAGVGNTQYF	TGTGCCAGCACGTTCTCACCGCTAGCGGGGGTCGGGAATACGCAGTATTTT
TRBJ2-3	TRBV20-1	TRBD2	many	CSAPSSGGPTDTQYF	TGCAGTGCTCCTTCTAGCGGGGGGCCCACAGATACGCAGTATTTT
TRBJ1-5	TRBV12-5	-	few	CASGDGGPQHF	TGTGCTAGTGGTGACGGAGGGCCCCAGCATTTT
TRBJ1-1	TRBV20-1	-	many	CSAERGQNTEAFF	TGCAGTGCGGAGCGGGGACAGAACACTGAAGCTTTCTTT
TRBJ2-7	TRBV11-2	TRBD1	few	CASSLAPGQGWSEQYF	TGTGCCAGCAGCTTAGCTCCGGGACAGGGGTGGTCCGAGCAGTACTTC
TRBJ2-2	TRBV5-5	-	once	CASSLPGPNTGELFF	TGTGCCAGCAGCTTGCCAGGCCCGAACACCGGGGAGCTGTTTTTT